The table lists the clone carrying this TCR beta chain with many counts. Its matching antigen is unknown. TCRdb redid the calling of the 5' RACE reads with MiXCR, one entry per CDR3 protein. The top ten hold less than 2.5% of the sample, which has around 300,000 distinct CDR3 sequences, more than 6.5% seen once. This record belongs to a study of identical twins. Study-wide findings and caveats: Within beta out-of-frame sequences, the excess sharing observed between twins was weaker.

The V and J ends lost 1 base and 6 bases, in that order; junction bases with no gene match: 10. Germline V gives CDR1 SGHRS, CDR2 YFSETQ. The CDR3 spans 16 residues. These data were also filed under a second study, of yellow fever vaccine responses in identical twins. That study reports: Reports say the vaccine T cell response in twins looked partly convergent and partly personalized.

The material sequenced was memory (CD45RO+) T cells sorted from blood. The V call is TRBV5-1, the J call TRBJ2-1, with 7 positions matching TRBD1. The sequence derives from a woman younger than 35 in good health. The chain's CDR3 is CASSLSAGGGINEQFF. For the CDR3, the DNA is TGCGCCAGCAGCTTGAGCGCAGGGGGTGGGATCAATGAGCAGTTCTTC.